The 3 T cell receptor beta chains reported below all come from one sample, sequenced in a study of blood T cell repertoires in COVID-19. Repertoires were generated with immunoSEQ multiplex PCR, while TCRdb's copy carries only in-frame clones and drops some. The repertoire has approximately 230,000 clones, 88% of them found once; the top ten carry approximately 15%. The sequenced material came from PBMCs or T cells enriched from blood (not recorded which). These receptors came from a woman in her fifties or sixties with acute COVID-19.

This chain uses TRBV9 with TRBJ2-1; 9 bases fit TRBD1. This CDR3 spans 16 amino acids. Germline lookup yields CDR1 SGDLS and CDR2 YYNGEE. Trimming took 3 bases from V and 1 from J; bases not matched to a gene: 5. For the CDR3, the DNA is TGTGCCAGCAGCGAAGACAGGGGGTTGTCCTACAATGAGCAGTTCTTC. It translates to CASSEDRGLSYNEQFF.

V and J are TRBV12-3 or TRBV12-4 and TRBJ1-2; D gene ambiguous. CDR3 length: 13 residues. The V end lost 5 bases, the J end lost 4 bases, and 11 bases lay between the germline ends. In nucleotides, the CDR3 is TGTGCCAGCAGTCTAGGTTCCCTCTATGGCTACACCTTC. Its protein product is CASSLGSLYGYTF.

This chain joins TRBV4-1 and TRBJ2-7, with a tentative D call TRBD1 (6 bases). V was cut by 0 bases and J by 2 bases, with 11 bases left in between. The CDR3 sequence is 15 residues long. Germline-derived CDR1 and CDR2 are MGHRA and YSYEKL. The chain's CDR3 is CASSQDGTSTYEQYF. CDR3 in DNA: TGCGCCAGCAGCCAAGATGGGACATCGACCTACGAGCAGTACTTC.